This is a list of T cell receptor beta chains from one sample in a study of blood T cell repertoires in COVID-19. Sequenced by immunoSEQ multiplex PCR; TCRdb stores in-frame clones only, minus some. The sample lists almost 400,000 clones, roughly 90% occurring once. Sequenced input: PBMCs or T cells enriched from blood (not recorded which). All receptors come from a woman aged 25-40 years with acute COVID-19. CDR3s include the opening cysteine and the closing phenylalanine or tryptophan. The order of the fields is clone size, J gene, D gene, V gene, CDR3 protein, CDR3 DNA. The D gene is left open where the match is weak. Expanded clones are given a class, and other clones once, few, many or no size at all.

abundance: once
j_gene: TRBJ2-6
d_gene: TRBD1
v_gene: TRBV5-4
CDR3aa: CASSHPPGQVLSGANVLTF
CDR3nt: TGTGCCAGCAGTCACCCCCCGGGACAGGTCCTTTCTGGGGCCAACGTCCTGACTTTC

abundance: NA
j_gene: TRBJ2-3
d_gene: NA
v_gene: TRBV7-6
CDR3aa: CASSPSSRGTDTQYF
CDR3nt: TGTGCCAGCAGCCCCTCCTCGCGTGGCACAGATACGCAGTATTTT

abundance: NA
j_gene: TRBJ1-3
d_gene: NA
v_gene: TRBV6-1
CDR3aa: CASSEAGWTLGNTIYF
CDR3nt: TGTGCCAGCAGTGAAGCTGGGTGGACACTGGGAAACACCATATATTTT

abundance: NA
j_gene: TRBJ1-2
d_gene: TRBD1
v_gene: TRBV28
CDR3aa: CASSFGQGVYGYTF
CDR3nt: TGTGCCAGCAGTTTTGGGCAGGGGGTGTATGGCTACACCTTC

abundance: NA
j_gene: TRBJ1-3
d_gene: TRBD1
v_gene: TRBV30
CDR3aa: CACSPTGIPGNTIYF
CDR3nt: TGTGCCTGTTCGCCGACAGGGATCCCTGGAAACACCATATATTTT

abundance: NA
j_gene: TRBJ2-4
d_gene: TRBD1
v_gene: TRBV19
CDR3aa: CASSTRQGAMGNIQYF
CDR3nt: TGTGCCAGTAGTACCAGACAGGGGGCAATGGGAAACATTCAGTACTTC

abundance: NA
j_gene: TRBJ2-1
d_gene: NA
v_gene: TRBV24-1
CDR3aa: CATSDILAGQNEQFF
CDR3nt: TGTGCCACCAGTGATATTTTGGCAGGGCAAAATGAGCAGTTCTTC

abundance: NA
j_gene: TRBJ1-1
d_gene: NA
v_gene: TRBV5-1
CDR3aa: CASRGAGGTEAFF
CDR3nt: TGCGCCAGCCGGGGCGCCGGGGGGACTGAAGCTTTCTTT

abundance: NA
j_gene: TRBJ1-5
d_gene: NA
v_gene: TRBV6-1
CDR3aa: CASSESLTPDQPQHF
CDR3nt: TGTGCCAGCAGTGAAAGTCTAACCCCCGATCAGCCCCAGCATTTT

abundance: NA
j_gene: TRBJ1-3
d_gene: NA
v_gene: TRBV6-2/TRBV6-3
CDR3aa: CASSSTGTQFSGNTIYF
CDR3nt: TGTGCCAGCAGTTCAACCGGGACACAATTCTCTGGAAACACCATATATTTT

abundance: NA
j_gene: TRBJ2-7
d_gene: NA
v_gene: TRBV11-2
CDR3aa: CASSLGGDYEQYF
CDR3nt: TGTGCCAGCAGCTTAGGCGGAGACTACGAGCAGTACTTC

abundance: many
j_gene: TRBJ1-3
d_gene: NA
v_gene: TRBV14
CDR3aa: CASSRTVSSGNTIYF
CDR3nt: TGTGCCAGCAGCCGTACCGTCAGCTCTGGAAACACCATATATTTT

abundance: NA
j_gene: TRBJ1-5
d_gene: NA
v_gene: TRBV30
CDR3aa: CAWSVSGDQPQHF
CDR3nt: TGTGCCTGGAGTGTATCGGGGGATCAGCCCCAGCATTTT

abundance: NA
j_gene: TRBJ2-7
d_gene: TRBD2
v_gene: TRBV2
CDR3aa: CASSERREYEQYF
CDR3nt: TGTGCCAGCAGTGAAAGGCGGGAGTACGAGCAGTACTTC

abundance: NA
j_gene: TRBJ1-3
d_gene: TRBD1
v_gene: TRBV5-1
CDR3aa: CASSRGTGGGNTIYF
CDR3nt: TGCGCCAGCAGCAGGGGGACAGGGGGCGGAAACACCATATATTTT

abundance: NA
j_gene: TRBJ2-2
d_gene: TRBD2
v_gene: TRBV6-2/TRBV6-3
CDR3aa: CASSTGTSLTGELFF
CDR3nt: TGTGCCAGCAGCACCGGGACTAGCCTAACCGGGGAGCTGTTTTTT

abundance: NA
j_gene: TRBJ1-1
d_gene: NA
v_gene: TRBV2
CDR3aa: CASSLTGEYTEAFF
CDR3nt: TGTGCCAGCAGTTTGACAGGAGAGTACACTGAAGCTTTCTTT

abundance: NA
j_gene: TRBJ2-7
d_gene: TRBD2
v_gene: TRBV5-6
CDR3aa: CASSLGGTSGCYEQYF
CDR3nt: TGTGCCAGCAGCCTGGGGGGGACTAGCGGGTGCTACGAGCAGTACTTC

abundance: NA
j_gene: TRBJ1-5
d_gene: NA
v_gene: TRBV7-2
CDR3aa: CASSPGAGYSNQPQHF
CDR3nt: TGTGCCAGCAGCCCGGGTGCGGGGTATAGCAATCAGCCCCAGCATTTT

abundance: NA
j_gene: TRBJ1-5
d_gene: NA
v_gene: TRBV9
CDR3aa: CASSVDRYENQPQHF
CDR3nt: TGTGCCAGCAGCGTAGACAGGTATGAAAATCAGCCCCAGCATTTT

abundance: NA
j_gene: TRBJ2-7
d_gene: TRBD1
v_gene: TRBV20-1
CDR3aa: CSASEDRGLYEQYF
CDR3nt: TGCAGTGCTAGTGAGGACAGGGGGCTCTACGAGCAGTACTTC

abundance: NA
j_gene: TRBJ1-4
d_gene: TRBD1
v_gene: TRBV3-1/TRBV3-2
CDR3aa: CASRESGTANEKLFF
CDR3nt: TGTGCCAGCAGGGAATCCGGGACAGCTAATGAAAAACTGTTTTTT

abundance: few
j_gene: TRBJ2-2
d_gene: TRBD1
v_gene: TRBV27
CDR3aa: CASSSGTGNTGELFF
CDR3nt: TGTGCCAGCAGCTCCGGGACAGGGAACACCGGGGAGCTGTTTTTT

abundance: NA
j_gene: TRBJ2-3
d_gene: TRBD1
v_gene: TRBV5-1
CDR3aa: CASSSRTGGTDTQYF
CDR3nt: TGCGCCAGCAGCTCTAGGACAGGGGGCACAGATACGCAGTATTTT

abundance: NA
j_gene: TRBJ1-1
d_gene: NA
v_gene: TRBV18
CDR3aa: CASSPSGVAEAFF
CDR3nt: TGTGCCAGCTCACCATCGGGGGTTGCTGAAGCTTTCTTT

abundance: NA
j_gene: TRBJ2-7
d_gene: NA
v_gene: TRBV30
CDR3aa: CAWSSTVYEQYF
CDR3nt: TGTGCCTGGAGTTCCACAGTCTACGAGCAGTACTTC

abundance: NA
j_gene: TRBJ2-1
d_gene: TRBD1
v_gene: TRBV7-9
CDR3aa: CASSLPMGQYNEQFF
CDR3nt: TGTGCCAGCAGCTTACCCATGGGACAGTACAATGAGCAGTTCTTC

abundance: NA
j_gene: TRBJ2-2
d_gene: NA
v_gene: TRBV7-8
CDR3aa: CASSFLNAGAIPGELFF
CDR3nt: TGTGCCAGCAGCTTTTTAAATGCGGGGGCCATCCCCGGGGAGCTGTTTTTT

abundance: NA
j_gene: TRBJ2-7
d_gene: TRBD1
v_gene: TRBV27
CDR3aa: CASSLGTGISYEQYF
CDR3nt: TGTGCCAGCTCCCTTGGGACAGGGATATCCTACGAGCAGTACTTC

abundance: once
j_gene: TRBJ1-2
d_gene: NA
v_gene: TRBV5-6
CDR3aa: CASSLGGANYGYTF
CDR3nt: TGTGCCAGCAGCTTGGGTGGAGCTAACTATGGCTACACCTTC

abundance: NA
j_gene: TRBJ1-4
d_gene: TRBD1
v_gene: TRBV7-9
CDR3aa: CASSFTGGVNEKLFF
CDR3nt: TGTGCCAGCAGCTTTACAGGGGGGGTGAATGAAAAACTGTTTTTT

abundance: NA
j_gene: TRBJ1-6
d_gene: TRBD1
v_gene: TRBV2
CDR3aa: CATKDRDNSPLHF
CDR3nt: TGTGCCACCAAGGACAGGGACAATTCACCCCTCCACTTT

abundance: NA
j_gene: TRBJ1-4
d_gene: NA
v_gene: TRBV4-1
CDR3aa: CASSQEPSKGYKLFF
CDR3nt: TGCGCCAGCAGCCAAGAACCGAGTAAGGGGTACAAACTGTTTTTT

abundance: few
j_gene: TRBJ1-1
d_gene: NA
v_gene: TRBV30
CDR3aa: CAWSWEPNTEAFF
CDR3nt: TGTGCCTGGAGTTGGGAGCCGAACACTGAAGCTTTCTTT

abundance: once
j_gene: TRBJ2-5
d_gene: TRBD1
v_gene: TRBV10-3
CDR3aa: CAISGQGKETQYF
CDR3nt: TGTGCCATCAGCGGACAGGGAAAAGAGACCCAGTACTTC

abundance: NA
j_gene: TRBJ1-2
d_gene: NA
v_gene: TRBV21-1
CDR3aa: CASSTTGTGRWEGYTF
CDR3nt: TGTGCCAGCAGCACGACCGGGACAGGGCGGTGGGAGGGCTACACCTTC

abundance: NA
j_gene: TRBJ2-7
d_gene: NA
v_gene: TRBV2
CDR3aa: CASSDSAYEQYF
CDR3nt: TGTGCCAGCAGTGACAGCGCCTACGAGCAGTACTTC

abundance: NA
j_gene: TRBJ1-3
d_gene: TRBD1
v_gene: TRBV3-1/TRBV3-2
CDR3aa: CASSLKGGFNTIYF
CDR3nt: TGTGCCAGCAGCCTTAAAGGGGGCTTTAACACCATATATTTT

abundance: NA
j_gene: TRBJ2-6
d_gene: TRBD1
v_gene: TRBV28
CDR3aa: CASSSLTGGAGANVLTF
CDR3nt: TGTGCCAGCAGTTCCTTGACAGGGGGGGCTGGGGCCAACGTCCTGACTTTC

abundance: few
j_gene: TRBJ1-6
d_gene: NA
v_gene: TRBV27
CDR3aa: CASRGQYNSPLHF
CDR3nt: TGTGCCAGCAGGGGGCAGTACAATTCACCCCTCCACTTT

abundance: NA
j_gene: TRBJ2-1
d_gene: NA
v_gene: TRBV29-1
CDR3aa: CSVEAFRDSGQFF
CDR3nt: TGCAGCGTTGAAGCCTTCAGGGATTCGGGGCAGTTCTTC